This T cell receptor beta chain was captured by sequencing in a study of cytomegalovirus exposure and HLA in healthy donors. Germline V CDR1 and CDR2: SGHNT, YYREEE (reference sequence). V was pared by 0 bases and J by 2 bases, with 5 bases between. The CDR3 contains 13 residues. Profiled with immunoSEQ multiplex PCR; TCRdb holds only in-frame clones, not every one. Found here are 160,000 or so clones, just under 90% of them singletons; the top ten hold roughly 1.5%. The sequenced sample was PBMCs. The clonotype originates from a woman aged 25 to 39 in good health and CMV-seronegative. This sequence joins TRBV5-4 and TRBJ2-5, with unresolved D. The CDR3 DNA is TGTGCCAGCAGCTTGGTTAGTCAAGAGACCCAGTACTTC. Translating gives CASSLVSQETQYF. Filled out from reference TRBV5-4 and TRBJ2-5, the complete variable domain reads ETGVTQSPTHLIKTRGQQVTLRCSSQSGHNTVSWYQQALGQGPQFIFQYYREEENGRGNFPPRFSGLQFPNYSSELNVNALELDDSALYLCASSLVSQETQYFGPGTRLLVL.